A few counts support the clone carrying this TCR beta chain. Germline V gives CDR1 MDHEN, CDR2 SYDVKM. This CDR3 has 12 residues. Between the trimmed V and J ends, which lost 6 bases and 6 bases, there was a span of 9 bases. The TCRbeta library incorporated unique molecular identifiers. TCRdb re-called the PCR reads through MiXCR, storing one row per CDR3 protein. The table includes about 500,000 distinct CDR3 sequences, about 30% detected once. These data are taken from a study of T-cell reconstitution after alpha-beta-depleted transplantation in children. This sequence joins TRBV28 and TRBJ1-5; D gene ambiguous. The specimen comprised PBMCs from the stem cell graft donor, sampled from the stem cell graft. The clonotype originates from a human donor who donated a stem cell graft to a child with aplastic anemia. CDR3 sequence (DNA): TGTGCCAGCAGGGCCCCCCCTCAGCCCCAGCATTTT. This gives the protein CASRAPPQPQHF.